These 22 T cell receptor beta chains were all obtained from the same sample, sequenced in a study of blood T cell repertoires in COVID-19. Some clones are missing from TCRdb's copy, which holds only in-frame ones; the method was immunoSEQ multiplex PCR. This table holds about 220,000 clones, under 90% found once. The sequencing sample was made of peripheral blood. Receptors were obtained from an elderly woman with acute or convalescent COVID-19.

The chain couples TRBV10-3 to TRBJ1-3, with 7 positions matching TRBD1. The CDR3 extends over 16 amino acids. Germline V gene sequence: CDR1 ENHRY, CDR2 SYGVKD. The V segment lost 4 bases and the J segment 2 bases; nucleotides outside the gene matches: 8. This CDR3 reads CAISVNQGDPGNTIYF. CDR3 in DNA: TGTGCCATCAGTGTCAATCAGGGGGACCCTGGAAACACCATATATTTT.

This chain connects TRBV18 to TRBJ1-5, with 7 bases that match TRBD1. The CDR3 totals 16 residues. Germline V gene sequence: CDR1 KGHSH, CDR2 LQKENI. The V segment lost 1 base and the J segment 0 bases; nucleotides outside the gene matches: 3. The CDR3 region has the DNA TGTGCCAGCTCACCACAGGGGGCAGTTAGCAATCAGCCCCAGCATTTT. This translates into CASSPQGAVSNQPQHF.

DNA of the CDR3: TGTGCCAGCAGCTTAGGGTCGGGGACCGGGGAGCTGTTTTTT. It translates to CASSLGSGTGELFF. The V gene is TRBV7-6, the J gene TRBJ2-2, with D tentatively TRBD2 (5 bases). The length of the CDR3 is 14 residues. Trimming left V 1 base short and J 5 bases short, with 8 bases between. The germline V gene encodes CDR1 SGHVS and CDR2 FNYEAQ.

The rearrangement links TRBV6-5 to TRBJ1-5; 8 bases align to TRBD1. The J segment lost 4 bases and the V segment lost 6 bases, leaving 5 bases of the junction unmatched. The CDR3 runs 14 residues. Germline V gene lookup returns CDR1 MNHEY and CDR2 SVGAGI. The CDR3 DNA sequence: TGTGCCAGCAGGCTGACAGGGGTGAATCAGCCCCAGCATTTT. Amino acids: CASRLTGVNQPQHF.

In DNA, the CDR3 is TGTGCCACCAGTGACGAAGTCCCGACAGGGAAGGGCACCGGGGAGCTGTTTTTT. Its protein product is CATSDEVPTGKGTGELFF. V and J are TRBV24-1 and TRBJ2-2; 7 bases fit TRBD1. J gave up 4 bases and V 4 bases, and 14 bases lay outside the gene matches. Germline loops: CDR1 KGHDR, CDR2 SFDVKD. The CDR3 length is 18 residues.

J is TRBJ2-7 and V is TRBV5-8, with a possible D match to TRBD2 (5 bases). The V gene's germline CDR1 is SGHTS and CDR2 YDEGEE. V lost 4 bases and J lost 5, with 16 bases in between. This CDR3 spans 14 amino acids. The CDR3 here is CASSPFRGPHEQYF. The CDR3 bases are TGTGCCAGCAGCCCATTCCGGGGTCCCCACGAGCAGTACTTC. The full variable domain, in which reference TRBV5-8 and TRBJ2-7 provide the parts outside the CDR3, is EAGVTQSPTHLIKTRGQQATLRCSPISGHTSVYWYQQALGLGLQFLLWYDEGEERNRGNFPPRFSGRQFPNYSSELNVNALELEDSALYLCASSPFRGPHEQYFGPGTRLTVT.

The V and J genes are TRBV5-1 and TRBJ2-3; a weak D match, TRBD2 (5 bases). The CDR3 loop spans 15 amino acids. Germline V CDR1 and CDR2: SGHRS, YFSETQ. V lost 4 bases and J 7 bases, leaving 19 bases between the germline ends. The CDR3 bases are TGCGCCAGCAGCGCCGGACTCGTAAAGATGAATACGCAGTATTTT. It encodes CASSAGLVKMNTQYF. Looking up the rest from reference TRBV5-1 and TRBJ2-3 gives the full variable domain: KAGVTQTPRYLIKTRGQQVTLSCSPISGHRSVSWYQQTPGQGLQFLFEYFSETQRNKGNFPGRFSGRQFSNSRSEMNVSTLELGDSALYLCASSAGLVKMNTQYFGPGTRLTVL.

CDR3 nucleotides: TGTGCCAGCAGCGTAGGAGATGACAGGGATCAGCCCCAGCATTTT. This sequence encodes CASSVGDDRDQPQHF. The chain is built from TRBV9 and TRBJ1-5; 7 nucleotides agree with TRBD1. From germline, CDR1 is SGDLS and CDR2 YYNGEE. J was trimmed by 5 bases and V by 0 bases; bases with no gene match: 5. This CDR3 is built from 15 residues.

The V and J genes are TRBV7-3 and TRBJ1-1; 7 bases align to TRBD1. V shed 1 base, J shed 5 bases, and the junction held 4 bases outside the gene matches. The length of the CDR3 is 14 residues. The germline V gene encodes CDR1 SGHTA and CDR2 FQGTGA. This CDR3 reads CASSLRGTETEAFF. The CDR3 nucleotides are TGTGCCAGCAGCTTAAGGGGGACAGAAACTGAAGCTTTCTTT.

The J gene is TRBJ2-5, the V gene TRBV7-3; no firm D call. The CDR3 has 13 residues. Germline CDR1 reads SGHTA; CDR2 reads FQGTGA. V lost 4 bases, J lost 1 base, and 7 bases lay in between. CDR3 region: CASSSRVQETQYF. The CDR3 DNA sequence: TGTGCCAGCAGCTCACGGGTCCAAGAGACCCAGTACTTC.

The rearrangement joins TRBV6-1 to TRBJ1-5, with D possibly being TRBD1 (5 bases). V lost 1 base to trimming and J lost 5 bases, with 9 bases between them. This CDR3 is 14 amino acids long. The V gene's germline CDR1 is MNHNS and CDR2 SASEGT. The CDR3 loop is CASSEVTVDQPQHF. CDR3 nucleotides: TGTGCCAGCAGTGAAGTGACAGTAGATCAGCCCCAGCATTTT.

The chain is built from TRBV7-3 and TRBJ1-1, with D possibly matching TRBD1 (5 bases). Trimming cost V 5 bases and J 5 bases, with 12 bases left between them. The CDR3 loop spans 13 amino acids. Germline values: CDR1 SGHTA, CDR2 FQGTGA. In DNA, the CDR3 is TGTGCCAGCAGCCCCGACAGTAGGACTGAAGCTTTCTTT. Residues: CASSPDSRTEAFF.

The chain combines TRBV5-4 with TRBJ1-4, with D possibly matching TRBD1 (6 bases). V was cut by 4 bases and J by 5 bases, with 15 bases left in between. This CDR3 has 15 amino acids. Looked up from germline, CDR1 is SGHNT and CDR2 is YYREEE (reference sequence). CDR3 protein: CASSRRGRQNEKLFF. The CDR3 coding sequence is TGTGCCAGCAGCCGGCGGGGGCGGCAGAATGAAAAACTGTTTTTT.

This clone has a handful of counts. The V gene is TRBV6-2 or TRBV6-3, the J gene TRBJ2-2; 7 bases fit TRBD2. The CDR3 loop spans 16 amino acids. Trimming cost V 2 bases and J 1 base; bases outside gene matches: 4. Germline V CDR1 and CDR2: MNHEY, SVGEGT. The CDR3 protein is CASSYPRGRNTGELFF. The CDR3 region has the DNA TGTGCCAGCAGTTACCCGCGCGGGAGGAACACCGGGGAGCTGTTTTTT.

The rearrangement joins TRBV5-1 to TRBJ2-1, with 7 bases fitting TRBD2. The CDR3 covers 16 residues. Germline CDR1 and CDR2: SGHRS and YFSETQ. V lost 3 bases and J lost 5; bases outside the gene matches: 11. CDR3 sequence reads: CASSYMTGGVNNEQFF. CDR3 DNA: TGCGCCAGCAGCTACATGACGGGGGGAGTTAACAATGAGCAGTTCTTC.

The CDR3 DNA follows: TGTGCCATCAGTGAGTCGCGGCCAGCTGCAACTAATGAAAAACTGTTTTTT. Translating it yields CAISESRPAATNEKLFF. The chain has TRBV10-3 and TRBJ1-4; no definite D call. The CDR3 loop spans 17 amino acids. V was pared by 0 bases and J by 0 bases, with 11 bases between. CDR1 and CDR2 from the germline V gene are ENHRY and SYGVKD.

The genes are TRBV6-2 or TRBV6-3 and TRBJ2-7, with 7 bases fitting TRBD1. CDR1 MNHEY and CDR2 SVGEGT come from the germline V gene. After removal of 0 bases from V and 2 bases from J, the junction contained 7 bases not matched to a gene. This CDR3 contains 16 residues. In nucleotides, the CDR3 is TGTGCCAGCAGTTACTCGAACAGGGGTATCGCCTACGAGCAGTACTTC. This gives the protein CASSYSNRGIAYEQYF.

The chain is built from TRBV11-2 and TRBJ2-7, with a weak D call TRBD1 (5 bases). Looked up from germline, CDR1 is SGHAT and CDR2 is FQNNGV. There are 13 residues in the CDR3. V lost 2 bases and J 3 bases, leaving 8 bases between the germline ends. The CDR3 is CASSLRGSYEQYF. CDR3 nucleotide sequence: TGTGCCAGCAGCTTAAGGGGCAGCTACGAGCAGTACTTC.

The V call is TRBV9, the J call TRBJ2-6; 10 bases match TRBD1. Trimming removed 5 bases from V and 0 bases from J; junction bases left unmatched: 5. The CDR3 contains 17 residues. CDR1 and CDR2 from the germline V gene are SGDLS and YYNGEE. The CDR3 region is CASSGTGANSGANVLTF. The CDR3 bases are TGTGCCAGCAGTGGGACAGGGGCCAACTCTGGGGCCAACGTCCTGACTTTC.

The rearrangement uses TRBV6-2 or TRBV6-3 and TRBJ1-1, with D possibly matching TRBD1 (5 bases). The germline V and J ends were trimmed by 2 bases and 6 bases, with 13 bases remaining between them. The CDR3 contains 14 residues. Germline V gene sequence: CDR1 MNHEY, CDR2 SVGEGT. The CDR3 region has the DNA TGTGCCAGCAGTTACGTGGGGGGTACCCCTGAAGCTTTCTTT. Its translation is CASSYVGGTPEAFF.

The V call is TRBV19, the J call TRBJ1-3; 7 bases are a match to TRBD1. This CDR3 has 14 amino acids. CDR1 and CDR2 from the germline V gene are LNHDA and SQIVND (reference sequence). J lost 1 base, V lost 6 bases, and 3 bases had no gene match. This CDR3 reads CASRVTGSGNTIYF. The CDR3 DNA is TGTGCCAGTAGAGTGACAGGGTCTGGAAACACCATATATTTT.

A few counts support this clone. The chain uses TRBV2 and TRBJ2-1, with TRBD2 matching over 14 bases. Unmatched junction bases numbered 9, after V lost 5 bases and J lost 15 bases. This CDR3 is 14 amino acids long. Germline V gene lookup returns CDR1 SNHLY and CDR2 FYNNEI. CDR3 region: CASSFSTSGGVSFF. In DNA form, the CDR3 reads TGTGCCAGCAGTTTCTCGACTAGCGGGGGGGTTTCGTTCTTC.